This T cell receptor (beta chain) was identified during a study of blood T cell repertoires in COVID-19. Study context: Both acute and convalescent COVID-19 samples were obtained from the United States, Italy and Spain.

Across under 25 US areas, participants ranged in age from 18 to 89 years. Donors of Cohort 3 who recovered were those that had two negative PCRs, clearance, or symptom resolution. Trimming pared 5 bases from V and 4 bases from J, leaving 11 bases between. CDR1 and CDR2 (germline): KGHSH, LQKENI. The CDR3 consists of 13 residues. TCRdb's copy holds only in-frame clones and misses some; the assay was immunoSEQ multiplex PCR. Of hundreds of thousands of clones listed, 88% were seen once; the top ten hold around 8%. The sequenced sample consisted of PBMCs or T cells enriched from blood (not recorded which). The receptor comes from a woman aged 55-70 years who had recovered from COVID-19. The rearrangement links TRBV18 to TRBJ1-2, with D perhaps TRBD1 (5 bases). The CDR3 bases are TGTGCCAGCTCAACGAGTGACAGCTATGGCTACACCTTC. Protein: CASSTSDSYGYTF.